This is a list of T cell receptor beta chains from one sample in a study of Ad26.COV2.S vaccination and SARS-CoV-2 variants. This table comes from immunoSEQ multiplex PCR, and its TCRdb copy is limited to in-frame clones, with some not included. The sample records roughly 680,000 clones, roughly nine tenths being singletons. The material was peripheral blood, obtained in a trial of Ad26.COV2.S vaccine versus placebo. Receptors originate from a person between 18 and 65 years old who received the Ad26.COV2.S COVID-19 vaccine or a placebo. CDR3s include the opening cysteine and the closing phenylalanine or tryptophan. The order of the fields is J gene, V gene, D gene, clone size, CDR3 protein, CDR3 DNA. A D gene is named only where the DNA matches it firmly. Clone size is given for some rows only: seen once, a few or many times, or a class if the clone is expanded.

j_call: TRBJ1-1; v_call: TRBV30; d_call: .; clone_size: .; cdr3_aa: CAWSVGGPGEAFF; cdr3_nt: TGTGCCTGGAGTGTCGGGGGGCCAGGTGAAGCTTTCTTT
j_call: TRBJ2-3; v_call: TRBV7-9; d_call: .; clone_size: few; cdr3_aa: CASSLVGTDTQYF; cdr3_nt: TGTGCCAGCAGCTTAGTCGGCACAGATACGCAGTATTTT
j_call: TRBJ2-1; v_call: TRBV12-5; d_call: TRBD2; clone_size: .; cdr3_aa: CASGLSPGTSVNEQFF; cdr3_nt: TGTGCTAGTGGTTTGTCTCCCGGGACTAGCGTCAATGAGCAGTTCTTC
j_call: TRBJ1-2; v_call: TRBV5-5; d_call: .; clone_size: .; cdr3_aa: CASYGGTLRYTF; cdr3_nt: TGTGCCAGCTACGGGGGAACTCTGCGCTACACCTTC
j_call: TRBJ2-7; v_call: TRBV7-9; d_call: .; clone_size: .; cdr3_aa: CASSLEVRLTAQYF; cdr3_nt: TGTGCCAGCAGCTTAGAAGTCCGACTAACCGCGCAGTACTTC
j_call: TRBJ2-6; v_call: TRBV6-5; d_call: .; clone_size: .; cdr3_aa: CASSRDSSGANVLTF; cdr3_nt: TGTGCCAGCAGCCGCGACAGCTCTGGGGCCAACGTCCTGACTTTC
j_call: TRBJ2-7; v_call: TRBV6-6; d_call: .; clone_size: .; cdr3_aa: CASSQGSGQYF; cdr3_nt: TGTGCCAGCAGCCAGGGCTCAGGGCAGTACTTC
j_call: TRBJ2-7; v_call: TRBV18; d_call: .; clone_size: .; cdr3_aa: CASSPPNSDTYEQYF; cdr3_nt: TGTGCCAGCTCACCACCGAATAGCGACACCTACGAGCAGTACTTC
j_call: TRBJ2-4; v_call: TRBV19; d_call: TRBD1; clone_size: .; cdr3_aa: CASSTAQGDWGKNIQYF; cdr3_nt: TGTGCCAGTAGTACCGCACAGGGGGATTGGGGCAAAAACATTCAGTACTTC
j_call: TRBJ2-3; v_call: TRBV10-3; d_call: TRBD2; clone_size: .; cdr3_aa: CAIRTSGTDTQYF; cdr3_nt: TGTGCCATCAGAACTAGCGGCACAGATACGCAGTATTTT
j_call: TRBJ2-7; v_call: TRBV18; d_call: .; clone_size: few; cdr3_aa: CASSPGDGIEQYF; cdr3_nt: TGTGCCAGCTCACCGGGTGACGGGATCGAGCAGTACTTC
j_call: TRBJ1-2; v_call: TRBV6-5; d_call: TRBD1; clone_size: few; cdr3_aa: CASSRQGDGYTF; cdr3_nt: TGTGCCAGCAGCAGACAGGGCGATGGCTACACCTTC
j_call: TRBJ1-4; v_call: TRBV13; d_call: .; clone_size: .; cdr3_aa: CASSLGGVAEKLFF; cdr3_nt: TGTGCCAGCAGCTTAGGGGGGGTGGCTGAAAAACTGTTTTTT
j_call: TRBJ2-7; v_call: TRBV7-9; d_call: .; clone_size: .; cdr3_aa: CASSLERRGNRYF; cdr3_nt: TGTGCCAGCAGCTTGGAACGAAGGGGGAATCGGTACTTC
j_call: TRBJ2-3; v_call: TRBV12-3/TRBV12-4; d_call: .; clone_size: .; cdr3_aa: CASSFATDTQYF; cdr3_nt: TGTGCCAGCAGTTTCGCGACAGATACGCAGTATTTT
j_call: TRBJ2-2; v_call: TRBV7-2; d_call: .; clone_size: .; cdr3_aa: CASSFGGGGTGTGELFF; cdr3_nt: TGTGCCAGCAGCTTCGGTGGCGGGGGCACGGGCACCGGGGAGCTGTTTTTT
j_call: TRBJ2-7; v_call: TRBV21-1; d_call: .; clone_size: .; cdr3_aa: CASSKRRRQYEQYF; cdr3_nt: TGTGCCAGCAGCAAACGAAGGAGACAGTACGAGCAGTACTTC
j_call: TRBJ2-5; v_call: TRBV30; d_call: TRBD2; clone_size: .; cdr3_aa: CAWSGVIAGETQYF; cdr3_nt: TGTGCCTGGAGTGGGGTCATAGCGGGGGAGACCCAGTACTTC
j_call: TRBJ2-5; v_call: TRBV27; d_call: TRBD1; clone_size: .; cdr3_aa: CASKRQGAEETQYF; cdr3_nt: TGTGCCAGCAAGAGGCAGGGGGCAGAGGAGACCCAGTACTTC
j_call: TRBJ1-5; v_call: TRBV6-5; d_call: .; clone_size: once; cdr3_aa: CASSRATNQPQHF; cdr3_nt: TGTGCCAGCAGCCGGGCTACTAATCAGCCCCAGCATTTT
j_call: TRBJ2-2; v_call: TRBV30; d_call: TRBD1; clone_size: .; cdr3_aa: CAWVETGTGLTGELFF; cdr3_nt: TGTGCCTGGGTCGAGACCGGGACAGGGCTCACCGGGGAGCTGTTTTTT
j_call: TRBJ1-4; v_call: TRBV3-1/TRBV3-2; d_call: .; clone_size: .; cdr3_aa: CASSQGAGRGGEKLFF; cdr3_nt: TGTGCCAGCAGCCAAGGGGCGGGGAGGGGAGGTGAAAAACTGTTTTTT
j_call: TRBJ2-2; v_call: TRBV5-4; d_call: TRBD2; clone_size: .; cdr3_aa: CASSSGTSGRNTGELFF; cdr3_nt: TGTGCCAGCAGCTCCGGGACTAGCGGGAGAAACACCGGGGAGCTGTTTTTT
j_call: TRBJ2-7; v_call: TRBV27; d_call: TRBD2; clone_size: .; cdr3_aa: CASRVAGRTDEQYF; cdr3_nt: TGTGCCAGCAGAGTAGCGGGGAGGACGGACGAGCAGTACTTC
j_call: TRBJ1-1; v_call: TRBV6-2/TRBV6-3; d_call: .; clone_size: .; cdr3_aa: CASSSTLSGAFF; cdr3_nt: TGTGCCAGCAGTTCGACCCTCTCGGGGGCTTTCTTT
j_call: TRBJ2-1; v_call: TRBV7-8; d_call: TRBD1; clone_size: .; cdr3_aa: CASSFYRGDYNEQFF; cdr3_nt: TGTGCCAGCAGCTTTTACAGGGGGGATTACAATGAGCAGTTCTTC
j_call: TRBJ2-7; v_call: TRBV16; d_call: .; clone_size: once; cdr3_aa: CASSQSDDEQYF; cdr3_nt: TGTGCCAGCAGCCAATCGGACGACGAGCAGTACTTC
j_call: TRBJ1-5; v_call: TRBV30; d_call: .; clone_size: .; cdr3_aa: CAWGGGYNQPQHF; cdr3_nt: TGTGCCTGGGGCGGGGGCTACAATCAGCCCCAGCATTTT
j_call: TRBJ2-7; v_call: TRBV5-1; d_call: .; clone_size: .; cdr3_aa: CASSLGQMAPNEQYF; cdr3_nt: TGCGCCAGCAGCTTGGGGCAGATGGCGCCTAACGAGCAGTACTTC
j_call: TRBJ2-2; v_call: TRBV30; d_call: TRBD1; clone_size: once; cdr3_aa: CAWSSTGIGELFF; cdr3_nt: TGTGCCTGGAGCTCGACAGGGATCGGGGAGCTGTTTTTT
j_call: TRBJ2-4; v_call: TRBV3-1/TRBV3-2; d_call: TRBD1; clone_size: .; cdr3_aa: CASSQVTGTGNIQYF; cdr3_nt: TGTGCCAGCAGCCAAGTGACCGGGACAGGGAACATTCAGTACTTC
j_call: TRBJ2-6; v_call: TRBV4-1; d_call: .; clone_size: .; cdr3_aa: CASSQGFNSGANVLTF; cdr3_nt: TGCGCCAGCAGCCAAGGGTTTAACTCTGGGGCCAACGTCCTGACTTTC
j_call: TRBJ1-6; v_call: TRBV19; d_call: .; clone_size: .; cdr3_aa: CASSSKFRDSPLHF; cdr3_nt: TGTGCCAGTAGCTCCAAGTTCAGGGATTCACCCCTCCACTTT
j_call: TRBJ2-1; v_call: TRBV30; d_call: .; clone_size: once; cdr3_aa: CAWEETDYNEQFF; cdr3_nt: TGTGCCTGGGAGGAGACAGATTACAATGAGCAGTTCTTC
j_call: TRBJ1-4; v_call: TRBV11-2; d_call: TRBD1; clone_size: .; cdr3_aa: CASSLQGAGEKLFF; cdr3_nt: TGTGCCAGCAGCTTACAGGGGGCGGGAGAAAAACTGTTTTTT
j_call: TRBJ2-7; v_call: TRBV4-2; d_call: .; clone_size: few; cdr3_aa: CASSQRVTYEQYF; cdr3_nt: TGTGCCAGCAGCCAAAGGGTTACCTACGAGCAGTACTTC
j_call: TRBJ2-1; v_call: TRBV12-3/TRBV12-4; d_call: .; clone_size: .; cdr3_aa: CATSLSSYNEQFF; cdr3_nt: TGTGCCACGTCCCTGAGCTCCTACAATGAGCAGTTCTTC
j_call: TRBJ2-2; v_call: TRBV5-1; d_call: .; clone_size: .; cdr3_aa: CASSLGGGVNTGELFF; cdr3_nt: TGCGCCAGCAGCTTGGGTGGCGGGGTAAACACCGGGGAGCTGTTTTTT
j_call: TRBJ2-1; v_call: TRBV5-5; d_call: .; clone_size: .; cdr3_aa: CASSLPPGRPSPYNEQFF; cdr3_nt: TGTGCCAGCAGCTTACCGCCAGGGCGCCCTAGCCCCTACAATGAGCAGTTCTTC
j_call: TRBJ2-3; v_call: TRBV11-2; d_call: .; clone_size: .; cdr3_aa: CASSSIWTDTDTQYF; cdr3_nt: TGTGCCAGCAGCTCCATATGGACGGACACAGATACGCAGTATTTT
j_call: TRBJ1-1; v_call: TRBV30; d_call: .; clone_size: .; cdr3_aa: CASGVNTEAFF; cdr3_nt: TGTGCCAGCGGCGTGAACACTGAAGCTTTCTTT
j_call: TRBJ2-3; v_call: TRBV6-2/TRBV6-3; d_call: .; clone_size: .; cdr3_aa: CASSSGPDTQYF; cdr3_nt: TGTGCCAGCAGTTCGGGACCCGATACGCAGTATTTT
j_call: TRBJ1-5; v_call: TRBV18; d_call: TRBD1; clone_size: .; cdr3_aa: CASSAGTGGNQPQHF; cdr3_nt: TGTGCCAGCTCAGCAGGGACAGGGGGAAATCAGCCCCAGCATTTT
j_call: TRBJ2-3; v_call: TRBV9; d_call: TRBD2; clone_size: .; cdr3_aa: CASSVAGRRTDTQYF; cdr3_nt: TGTGCCAGCAGCGTAGCCGGGAGGCGCACAGATACGCAGTATTTT
j_call: TRBJ1-6; v_call: TRBV2; d_call: .; clone_size: .; cdr3_aa: CATSDNYNSPLHF; cdr3_nt: TGTGCCACCTCGGACAACTATAATTCACCCCTCCACTTT
j_call: TRBJ2-7; v_call: TRBV18; d_call: TRBD1; clone_size: few; cdr3_aa: CASSSLTGGYEQYF; cdr3_nt: TGTGCCAGCTCATCTCTGACAGGGGGCTACGAGCAGTACTTC
j_call: TRBJ1-5; v_call: TRBV18; d_call: .; clone_size: .; cdr3_aa: CASSSQDSNQPQHF; cdr3_nt: TGTGCCAGCTCATCCCAGGATAGCAATCAGCCCCAGCATTTT
j_call: TRBJ2-1; v_call: TRBV29-1; d_call: TRBD1; clone_size: .; cdr3_aa: CSVERDRGNNEQFF; cdr3_nt: TGCAGCGTTGAGAGGGACAGGGGTAACAATGAGCAGTTCTTC
j_call: TRBJ2-7; v_call: TRBV5-6; d_call: TRBD1; clone_size: .; cdr3_aa: CASSSLLAGQGISYEQYF; cdr3_nt: TGTGCCAGCAGCTCTTTACTCGCCGGACAGGGGATCTCCTACGAGCAGTACTTC
j_call: TRBJ1-2; v_call: TRBV7-9; d_call: TRBD1; clone_size: .; cdr3_aa: CASSTGVYGYTF; cdr3_nt: TGTGCCAGCAGCACAGGGGTTTATGGCTACACCTTC
j_call: TRBJ2-3; v_call: TRBV10-3; d_call: TRBD2; clone_size: once; cdr3_aa: CAISDPMGGGTDTQYF; cdr3_nt: TGTGCCATCAGTGACCCCATGGGGGGGGGCACAGATACGCAGTATTTT
j_call: TRBJ2-3; v_call: TRBV6-4; d_call: TRBD2; clone_size: once; cdr3_aa: CASSDSTSGPTDTQYF; cdr3_nt: TGTGCCAGCAGTGACTCGACTAGCGGACCCACAGATACGCAGTATTTT
j_call: TRBJ1-5; v_call: TRBV7-2; d_call: .; clone_size: .; cdr3_aa: CASNRGINQPQHF; cdr3_nt: TGTGCCAGCAATAGGGGGATCAATCAGCCCCAGCATTTT
j_call: TRBJ2-5; v_call: TRBV5-4; d_call: .; clone_size: .; cdr3_aa: CASSFRQTQETQYF; cdr3_nt: TGTGCCAGCAGCTTTCGGCAGACACAAGAGACCCAGTACTTC